This T cell receptor beta chain was documented in a study of blood T cell repertoires in COVID-19. TCRdb keeps only in-frame clones here, not all; method: immunoSEQ multiplex PCR. The sample comprises some 80,000 clones, 82% of which are singletons, and 7.4% rests with the top ten. In this sample, this clone turned up a few times. Material: peripheral blood. This receptor was identified in a human donor in a cohort sampled during active COVID-19.

The CDR3 DNA is TGTGCCAGCAGCCTGGACAGACGTGGAAACACCATATATTTT. Translated: CASSLDRRGNTIYF. This sequence joins TRBV11-2 and TRBJ1-3, with D possibly TRBD1 on 6 matching bases. V lost 5 bases and J lost 3, with 11 bases in between. The V gene's germline CDR1 is SGHAT and CDR2 FQNNGV. The CDR3 loop spans 14 amino acids.